This TCR beta chain appears in the sequencing data of a study of response to subunit inactivated influenza vaccine. General study findings and limits: That few new T cells are recruited by each seasonal influenza vaccination was the authors' suggestion.

This clonotype was seen a handful of times. Its target is unknown. TCRdb recomputed calls from the RT-PCR reads with MiXCR, one row per CDR3 protein. The sample shows 600,000 to 700,000 distinct CDR3 sequences, 12% to 15% of them seen only once. The V end lost 7 bases, the J end lost 3 bases, and 11 bases lay between the germline ends. Germline V gives CDR1 KGHDR, CDR2 SFDVKD. The CDR3 is made up of 13 amino acids. The receptor was derived from a man aged 50-60 years who received an inactivated influenza vaccine. The sample in question was PBMCs from blood, obtained around 15 days before vaccination. The rearrangement uses TRBV24-1 and TRBJ2-5, with D perhaps matching TRBD1 (6 bases). This CDR3 reads CATSDRLEETQYF. The CDR3 DNA reads as TGTGCCACCAGCGACAGGTTGGAAGAGACCCAGTACTTC.